The T cell receptor beta chain described here comes from a study of memory CD4+ T cells and cytomegalovirus serostatus. Across the whole study: Of the healthy Belgian adults, 9 were CMV seropositive and around 22 seronegative. Study results and caveats: CMV serostatus prediction reached median AUC approximately 0.95, or 0.91 with US-trained model.

The sort gate was single viable CD3+CD4+CD8-CD45RO+ cells for memory CD4+ T cells. In the authors' workflow: After removing out-of-frame reads, over 2 million distinct TCRbeta sequences remained. Repertoires were generated with immunoSEQ multiplex PCR, while TCRdb's copy carries only in-frame clones and drops some. The V and J calls and the clone size are those of that table, but D and trimming were determined from the DNA. The repertoire holds approximately 52,000 clones, around 82% seen once, with about 0.79% in the top ten. The CDR3 has 18 amino acids. From germline, CDR1 is LGHNT and CDR2 FRNRAP. Unmatched junction bases numbered 8, after V lost 0 bases and J lost 4 bases. This clone was detected a few times. The antigen remains undetermined.

Sample: memory CD4+ T cells from blood. The rearrangement uses TRBV12-5 and TRBJ2-2, with TRBD2 matching 10 bases. The TCR was taken from an adult in good health and CMV-seronegative. The DNA for the CDR3 is TGTGCTAGTGGTTTGGTACAAAGCGGGGGGGCGGGCACCGGGGAGCTGTTTTTT. This translates into CASGLVQSGGAGTGELFF.